Each of the 3 T cell receptor beta chains below was sequenced from the same sample in a study of shared clonotypes between healthy human individuals. Using immunoSEQ multiplex PCR, the repertoire was profiled, and TCRdb retains in-frame clones only, with some absent. The sample includes 1.5 million to 2.5 million clones, roughly 94% of them seen just once. Naive-designated CD8 cells lacked CD45RO, were positively enriched for CCR7, and omitted terminally differentiated effector memory CD45RA+ cells. The sample comprised naive CD8+ T cells sorted from blood. The receptor source for this set is a man younger than 30 in good health.

V is TRBV19 and J is TRBJ2-7, with TRBD2 identical over 8 bases. Trimming took 8 bases from V and 3 from J; bases not matched to a gene: 9. The CDR3 spans 14 residues. The germline V gene encodes CDR1 LNHDA and CDR2 SQIVND (reference sequence). The CDR3 is CASSLGLAGYEQYF. The CDR3 nucleotides are TGTGCCAGTTCCCTCGGTCTAGCGGGCTACGAGCAGTACTTC.

This clone has more than one count but fewer than ten. This chain uses TRBV29-1 with TRBJ1-2; TRBD1 might be the D (6 bases). This CDR3 is built from 11 residues. The germline V gene has CDR1 SQVTM and CDR2 ANQGSEA. The V gene lost 3 bases and the J gene lost 5 bases, with 7 bases spanning the gap. In DNA, the CDR3 is TGCAGCGTTGAGGGGGCTTATGGCTACACCTTC. Protein product: CSVEGAYGYTF.

V is TRBV4-3 and J is TRBJ1-4; D ambiguous. The germline CDR1 and CDR2 sequences are LGHNA and YSLEER. The V end was cut by 0 bases, the J end by 3 bases, with 11 bases between. The CDR3 runs 16 residues. CDR3 loop: CASSQERTGSNEKLFF. Here the CDR3 DNA reads TGCGCCAGCAGCCAAGAAAGGACGGGTTCTAATGAAAAACTGTTTTTT.